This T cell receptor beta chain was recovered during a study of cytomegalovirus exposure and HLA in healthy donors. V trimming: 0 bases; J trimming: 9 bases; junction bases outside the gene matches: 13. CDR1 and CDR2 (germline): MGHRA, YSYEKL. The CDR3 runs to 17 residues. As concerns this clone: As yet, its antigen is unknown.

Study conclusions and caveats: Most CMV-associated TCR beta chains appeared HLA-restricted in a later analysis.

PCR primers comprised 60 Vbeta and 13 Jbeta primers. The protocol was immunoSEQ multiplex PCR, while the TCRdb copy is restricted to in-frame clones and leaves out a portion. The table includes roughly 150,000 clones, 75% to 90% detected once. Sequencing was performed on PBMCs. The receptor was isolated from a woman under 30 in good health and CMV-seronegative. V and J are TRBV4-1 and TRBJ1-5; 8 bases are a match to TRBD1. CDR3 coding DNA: TGCGCCAGCAGCCAAGATATGACAGGGGATACAACCCGGCCCCAGCATTTT. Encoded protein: CASSQDMTGDTTRPQHF.